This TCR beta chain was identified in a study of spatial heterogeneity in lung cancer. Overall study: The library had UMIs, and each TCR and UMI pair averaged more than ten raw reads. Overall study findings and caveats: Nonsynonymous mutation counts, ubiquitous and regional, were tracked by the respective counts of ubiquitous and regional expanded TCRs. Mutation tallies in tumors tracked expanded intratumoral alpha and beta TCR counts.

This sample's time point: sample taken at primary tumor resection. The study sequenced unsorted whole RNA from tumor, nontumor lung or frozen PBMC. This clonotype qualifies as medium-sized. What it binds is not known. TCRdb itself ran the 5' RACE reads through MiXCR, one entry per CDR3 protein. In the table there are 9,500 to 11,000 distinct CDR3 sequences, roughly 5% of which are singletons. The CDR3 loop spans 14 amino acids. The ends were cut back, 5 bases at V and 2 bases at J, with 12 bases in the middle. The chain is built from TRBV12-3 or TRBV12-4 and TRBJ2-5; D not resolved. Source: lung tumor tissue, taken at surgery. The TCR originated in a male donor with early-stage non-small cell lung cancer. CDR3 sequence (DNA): TGTGCCAGCAGTAGGTGGGATGTGCAAGAGACCCAGTACTTC. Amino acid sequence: CASSRWDVQETQYF.